A selection of T cell receptor beta chains follows, all from one sample in a study of blood T cell repertoires in COVID-19. Data came from immunoSEQ multiplex PCR; TCRdb stores just in-frame clones and leaves some out. Of around 180,000 clones in the sample, approximately 79% were seen once. Sequences were obtained from peripheral blood. The origin of the receptors is a woman of 80 years or more with acute or convalescent COVID-19. CDR3s include the opening cysteine and the closing phenylalanine or tryptophan. Fields, in order: J gene, D gene, clone size, V gene, CDR3 protein, CDR3 DNA. A D gene is named only where the DNA matches it firmly. Clone size, where shown, is once, few, many, or a class for clones that have expanded.

TRBJ2-2	.	.	TRBV1	CTSSQDERGGRARGGELFF	TGCACCAGCAGCCAAGATGAGCGGGGCGGGAGGGCCCGCGGCGGGGAGCTGTTTTTT
TRBJ2-7	TRBD2	.	TRBV28	CASSPGLAGAYEQYF	TGTGCCAGCAGCCCGGGACTAGCGGGGGCCTACGAGCAGTACTTC
TRBJ2-1	.	.	TRBV5-1	CASSLVAGRYNEQFF	TGCGCCAGCAGCTTGGTCGCGGGGCGGTACAATGAGCAGTTCTTC
TRBJ2-1	.	.	TRBV3-1/TRBV3-2	CASRFSGVSYNEQFF	TGTGCCAGCAGATTTTCGGGAGTTTCCTACAATGAGCAGTTCTTC
TRBJ1-4	TRBD1	.	TRBV5-1	CASSLAGGTNEKLFF	TGCGCCAGCAGCTTGGCAGGGGGAACTAATGAAAAACTGTTTTTT
TRBJ2-5	TRBD1	.	TRBV5-8	CASGTGLETQYF	TGTGCCAGCGGGACAGGGTTGGAGACCCAGTACTTC
TRBJ2-7	TRBD1	.	TRBV2	CASRVLTGALTQTTSYEQYF	TGTGCCAGCAGAGTTTTGACAGGGGCTTTGACACAGACTACCTCCTACGAGCAGTACTTC
TRBJ2-5	.	.	TRBV6-5	CASSSGGREETQYF	TGTGCCAGCAGTTCAGGAGGTAGAGAAGAGACCCAGTACTTC
TRBJ1-4	.	.	TRBV7-9	CASSAADSPMKRLFF	TGTGCCAGCAGCGCCGCGGACAGCCCCATGAAACGTCTGTTTTTT
TRBJ1-5	.	.	TRBV19	CASSMMTVLDQPQHF	TGTGCCAGTAGTATGATGACAGTCCTGGATCAGCCCCAGCATTTT
TRBJ2-5	TRBD1	.	TRBV23-1	CASSQPGDRRNQETQYF	TGCGCCAGCAGCCAACCTGGGGACAGAAGAAACCAAGAGACCCAGTACTTC
TRBJ2-1	TRBD2	.	TRBV30	CAWKTSAVYNEQFF	TGTGCCTGGAAAACTAGCGCAGTTTACAATGAGCAGTTCTTC
TRBJ2-5	TRBD2	.	TRBV5-4	CASSLAGLAGGETQYF	TGTGCCAGCAGCTTGGCCGGTCTAGCGGGTGGGGAGACCCAGTACTTC
TRBJ2-2	TRBD1	.	TRBV7-3	CASSQSPGTGDGELFF	TGTGCCAGCAGCCAGAGTCCCGGGACAGGGGACGGGGAGCTGTTTTTT
TRBJ2-1	.	few	TRBV7-2	CASNLPGDHEQFF	TGTGCCAGCAATCTCCCGGGGGACCATGAGCAGTTCTTC
TRBJ2-2	.	few	TRBV18	CASSPGVTGELFF	TGTGCCAGCTCACCCGGGGTCACCGGGGAGCTGTTTTTT
TRBJ2-7	TRBD2	.	TRBV6-2/TRBV6-3	CASSYSSTGGEYF	TGTGCCAGCAGTTACTCGTCTACGGGGGGAGAGTACTTC
TRBJ2-1	.	.	TRBV28	CASSLSRSPGFF	TGTGCCAGCAGTTTATCACGGTCGCCAGGGTTCTTC
TRBJ1-1	.	.	TRBV10-3	CAISPGQTNTEAFF	TGTGCCATCAGTCCGGGACAAACAAACACTGAAGCTTTCTTT
TRBJ1-6	.	once	TRBV6-5	CASSYQGRNSPLHF	TGTGCCAGCAGTTATCAGGGGCGTAATTCACCCCTCCACTTT
TRBJ2-1	TRBD2	.	TRBV10-2	CASTERDSYNEQFF	TGCGCCAGCACTGAGCGGGACTCCTACAATGAGCAGTTCTTC
TRBJ2-7	.	few	TRBV15	CATSRGDSGNYEQYF	TGTGCCACCAGCAGAGGTGATAGCGGTAACTACGAGCAGTACTTC
TRBJ2-7	.	.	TRBV5-1	CASSPSPISSYEQYF	TGCGCCAGCAGCCCAAGTCCAATCAGCTCCTACGAGCAGTACTTC
TRBJ2-1	.	.	TRBV10-3	CAMASASSYNEQFF	TGTGCCATGGCTAGCGCGAGCTCCTACAATGAGCAGTTCTTC
TRBJ2-7	TRBD2	once	TRBV19	CASRPASGRSGEQYF	TGTGCCAGTAGACCAGCTAGCGGGAGATCGGGGGAGCAGTACTTC
TRBJ1-1	TRBD1	once	TRBV6-6	CASGRGTGVEAFF	TGTGCCAGCGGACGTGGGACAGGGGTGGAAGCTTTCTTT
TRBJ1-2	TRBD1	.	TRBV27	CASTRDQGAGDGYTF	TGTGCCAGCACCAGGGACCAGGGGGCCGGAGATGGCTACACCTTC
TRBJ2-5	TRBD2	.	TRBV4-1	CASSQDQRTSGRETQYF	TGCGCCAGCAGCCAAGATCAGAGGACTAGCGGGAGGGAGACCCAGTACTTC
TRBJ1-5	TRBD1	.	TRBV19	CASRPGQFNQPQHF	TGTGCCAGTAGACCGGGACAGTTCAATCAGCCCCAGCATTTT
TRBJ2-1	TRBD2	.	TRBV28	CASSVNPTSGRAYNEQFF	TGTGCCAGCAGTGTCAACCCTACTAGCGGGAGGGCCTACAATGAGCAGTTCTTC
TRBJ1-2	.	.	TRBV4-1	CASSQESGGMNYGYTF	TGCGCCAGCAGCCAAGAAAGCGGCGGGATGAACTATGGCTACACCTTC
TRBJ2-2	.	.	TRBV28	CASTVVTGVPGELFF	TGTGCCAGCACCGTAGTAACGGGAGTTCCCGGGGAGCTGTTTTTT
TRBJ2-1	.	few	TRBV19	CASSIRVTYNEQFF	TGTGCCAGTAGTATCCGGGTGACCTACAATGAGCAGTTCTTC
TRBJ1-5	.	.	TRBV28	CASSLLGRKQPQHF	TGTGCCAGCAGTTTATTAGGGAGGAAACAGCCCCAGCATTTT
TRBJ2-5	TRBD2	.	TRBV10-1	CASSGTGGSLETQYF	TGCGCCAGCAGTGGGACTGGCGGGAGTTTGGAGACCCAGTACTTC
TRBJ2-1	.	.	TRBV7-8	CATRFALYNEQFF	TGTGCCACCCGTTTCGCGCTGTACAATGAGCAGTTCTTC
TRBJ2-7	TRBD2	.	TRBV19	CASSLTAGGLNEQYF	TGTGCCAGTAGTCTTACAGCGGGAGGGCTTAACGAGCAGTACTTC
TRBJ2-3	TRBD2	.	TRBV4-1	CASSRSAGRLDTQYF	TGCGCCAGCAGCCGGTCAGCGGGAAGATTGGATACGCAGTATTTT
TRBJ1-1	TRBD1	.	TRBV5-3	CARSSGGAAEAFF	TGTGCCAGAAGCTCAGGGGGCGCGGCTGAAGCTTTCTTT
TRBJ2-7	TRBD2	.	TRBV5-1	CASKLASGSLGQYF	TGCGCCAGCAAACTCGCTAGCGGGAGTCTTGGGCAGTACTTC
TRBJ2-7	TRBD1	.	TRBV28	CASEGYRGSYEQYF	TGTGCCAGCGAGGGTTACAGGGGGTCCTACGAGCAGTACTTC
TRBJ1-1	.	.	TRBV28	CASVVAFDTEAFF	TGTGCCAGTGTTGTGGCCTTCGACACTGAAGCTTTCTTT
TRBJ2-5	.	once	TRBV6-5	CASSYLEAETQYF	TGTGCCAGCAGTTACCTGGAGGCAGAGACCCAGTACTTC
TRBJ2-7	TRBD2	.	TRBV29-1	CSTTSASHEQYF	TGCAGCACTACTAGCGCCTCCCACGAGCAGTACTTC
TRBJ2-7	.	.	TRBV3-1/TRBV3-2	CASSPGWTGEQYF	TGTGCCAGCAGCCCAGGCTGGACGGGGGAGCAGTACTTC
TRBJ2-3	TRBD2	.	TRBV7-8	CASSLGLAGLTDTQYF	TGTGCCAGCAGCTTAGGACTAGCGGGGCTCACAGATACGCAGTATTTT
TRBJ1-5	TRBD1	.	TRBV27	CASSPTGTGLQPQHF	TGTGCCAGCAGCCCTACCGGGACAGGGCTTCAGCCCCAGCATTTT
TRBJ1-4	TRBD1	.	TRBV25-1	CASQDRGATNEKLFF	TGTGCCAGCCAAGACAGGGGTGCGACTAATGAAAAACTGTTTTTT
TRBJ2-3	TRBD1	.	TRBV7-8	CASSLDRITDTQYF	TGTGCCAGCAGCTTGGACAGGATCACAGATACGCAGTATTTT
TRBJ1-5	.	.	TRBV20-1	CSASRPDQPQHF	TGCAGTGCTAGTCGTCCGGATCAGCCCCAGCATTTT
TRBJ2-3	TRBD1	.	TRBV9	CASSLSTGARDTQYF	TGTGCCAGCTCTCTATCGACAGGGGCGAGAGATACGCAGTATTTT
TRBJ1-4	.	.	TRBV18	CASSSGAGDNEKLFF	TGTGCCAGCTCATCTGGGGCAGGGGATAATGAAAAACTGTTTTTT
TRBJ1-6	.	.	TRBV15	CATSRGASGAPLHF	TGTGCCACCAGCAGGGGGGCGTCTGGGGCACCCCTCCACTTT
TRBJ2-2	TRBD2	.	TRBV6-1	CASSEIGGVFTGELFF	TGTGCCAGCAGTGAAATCGGGGGGGTTTTTACCGGGGAGCTGTTTTTT
TRBJ1-1	.	.	TRBV19	CASSLSPRDRSTEAFF	TGTGCCAGTAGCCTGAGCCCCAGGGATAGGAGCACTGAAGCTTTCTTT
TRBJ2-7	TRBD2	once	TRBV3-1/TRBV3-2	CASSQAATGGYEQYF	TGTGCCAGCAGCCAAGCCGCAACGGGGGGCTACGAGCAGTACTTC
TRBJ2-7	TRBD1	.	TRBV9	CASSPLGQGALEQYF	TGTGCCAGCAGCCCACTGGGACAGGGGGCCCTCGAGCAGTACTTC
TRBJ2-1	TRBD2	.	TRBV6-5	CASNRGVAGYNEQFF	TGTGCCAGCAACCGAGGCGTAGCGGGGTACAATGAGCAGTTCTTC
TRBJ1-4	.	.	TRBV19	CASSIERDFGEKLFF	TGTGCCAGTAGTATAGAGCGGGACTTCGGTGAAAAACTGTTTTTT
TRBJ2-2	.	.	TRBV28	CASSLNRAGTGELFF	TGTGCCAGCAGTTTAAACAGGGCAGGCACCGGGGAGCTGTTTTTT